One and the same sample provided the 7 T cell receptor beta chains below, sequenced in a study of OX40 agonist ivuxolimab in advanced cancers. Sequenced by immunoSEQ multiplex PCR; TCRdb stores in-frame clones only, minus some. The sample includes 60,000 to 65,000 clones, approximately 90% seen only once; the top ten take 10% to 11%. Material: CD4+ or CD8+ T cells sorted from blood, obtained in a trial of the OX40 agonist ivuxolimab. These receptors were collected from an adult with an advanced solid tumor such as melanoma, head and neck, liver or kidney cancer.

This clone was recorded once. The V call is TRBV28, the J call TRBJ2-1, with TRBD1 matching over 11 bases. Losses at the gene ends were 5 bases for V and 1 base for J; bases not matched to a gene: 7. Germline assignment: CDR1 MDHEN and CDR2 SYDVKM. The CDR3 covers 17 residues. The CDR3 region is CASSPPGTGGSYNEQFF. CDR3 nucleotide sequence: TGTGCCAGCAGTCCCCCCGGGACAGGGGGGTCCTACAATGAGCAGTTCTTC.

The sample holds one count of this clone. V is TRBV25-1 and J is TRBJ1-3; 10 nucleotides agree with TRBD1. Germline assignment: CDR1 MGHDK and CDR2 SYGVNS. The V segment lost 5 bases and the J segment 3 bases; nucleotides outside the gene matches: 4. The length of the CDR3 is 15 residues. Here the CDR3 DNA reads TGTGCCAGCAGTAGACAGGGGGCAGGTGGAAACACCATATATTTT. Translation gives CASSRQGAGGNTIYF.

This clone came up a few times. V is TRBV7-6 and J is TRBJ2-7; 11 bases align to TRBD1. The V gene end was trimmed by 4 bases and the J gene end by 6 bases; junction bases not matched to a gene: 11. The CDR3 consists of 16 residues. Germline V CDR1 and CDR2: SGHVS, FNYEAQ. CDR3 protein: CASSSRLGQGGSEQYF. The CDR3, as DNA: TGTGCCAGCAGCTCCCGTCTGGGACAGGGGGGTTCCGAGCAGTACTTC.

The V gene is TRBV11-2, the J gene TRBJ2-3; TRBD2 matches 8 bases. Germline V lookup: CDR1 SGHAT, CDR2 FQNNGV. CDR3 length: 16 amino acids. The V segment lost 5 bases and the J segment 2 bases; nucleotides outside the gene matches: 9. This CDR3 is CASSRTSGATTDTQYF. The CDR3 bases are TGTGCCAGCAGCCGTACTAGCGGAGCTACCACAGATACGCAGTATTTT.

The chain uses TRBV7-3 and TRBJ1-1, with TRBD1 as a possible D gene (6 bases). V gave up 1 base and J gave up 5 bases, with 14 bases separating them. The CDR3 spans 15 residues. From germline, CDR1 is SGHTA and CDR2 FQGTGA. CDR3 bases: TGTGCCAGCAGCTTAATGGCAGGGGTTGAGACTGAAGCTTTCTTT. The encoded protein is CASSLMAGVETEAFF.

V and J are TRBV5-1 and TRBJ2-5, with TRBD1 matching over 9 bases. Germline lookup yields CDR1 SGHRS and CDR2 YFSETQ. J gave up 4 bases and V 3 bases, and 10 bases lay outside the gene matches. The CDR3 consists of 16 residues. As DNA, the CDR3 is TGCGCCAGCAGCTGGGACAGGGCTAAGGCCGGAGAGACCCAGTACTTC. Translated: CASSWDRAKAGETQYF. Full variable domain (missing parts from reference TRBV5-1 and TRBJ2-5): KAGVTQTPRYLIKTRGQQVTLSCSPISGHRSVSWYQQTPGQGLQFLFEYFSETQRNKGNFPGRFSGRQFSNSRSEMNVSTLELGDSALYLCASSWDRAKAGETQYFGPGTRLLVL.

This clone was seen a single time. This rearrangement joins TRBV4-2 to TRBJ2-7; D not resolved. Trimming cost V 1 base and J 3 bases, with 22 bases left between them. This CDR3 comprises 18 residues. CDR1 LGHNA and CDR2 YNFKEQ come from the germline V gene. The CDR3 DNA reads as TGTGCCAGCAGCCAAGGATCATGGGTGTTAGGTTTGAACTACGAGCAGTACTTC. The encoded protein is CASSQGSWVLGLNYEQYF.